The 29 T cell receptor beta chains reported below all come from one sample, sequenced in a study of technical replicates of blood from a few donors. Clones were sequenced by immunoSEQ multiplex PCR, and TCRdb holds only the in-frame ones, with some missing. The table has around 62,000 clones, roughly 98% seen once; the top ten hold over 0.15%. The sequencing input was T cells isolated from PBMCs. Receptors were obtained from a human donor in good health.

The V and J genes are TRBV2 and TRBJ2-1, with D possibly TRBD2 on 6 matching bases. Germline lookup yields CDR1 SNHLY and CDR2 FYNNEI. The CDR3 loop spans 13 amino acids. V was cut by 4 bases and J by 4 bases, with 8 bases left in between. In DNA form, the CDR3 reads TGTGCCAGCAGTGGGACTATTTACAATGAGCAGTTCTTC. Translated, it gives CASSGTIYNEQFF.

The CDR3 here is CASSNRGLGKGTPYEQYF. CDR3 nucleotides: TGTGCCAGCAGCAATAGGGGTCTTGGAAAGGGAACCCCCTACGAGCAGTACTTC. The chain uses TRBV7-9 and TRBJ2-7, with D possibly matching TRBD1 (5 bases). The CDR3 extends over 18 amino acids. With 5 bases removed from V and 2 bases from J, the gap between germline ends came to 25 bases. The germline CDR1 and CDR2 sequences are SEHNR and FQNEAQ (reference sequence). The variable domain in full, with the rest retrieved from reference TRBV7-9 and TRBJ2-7, is DTGVSQNPRHKITKRGQNVTFRCDPISEHNRLYWYRQTLGQGPEFLTYFQNEAQLEKSRLLSDRFSAERPKGSFSTLEIQRTEQGDSAMYLCASSNRGLGKGTPYEQYFGPGTRLTVT.

The count of this clone is one. The chain has TRBV30 and TRBJ1-4; D might be TRBD1 (6 bases). Deletions cut 0 bases from V and 11 bases from J, with 13 bases between. Germline V gene data show CDR1 as GTSNPN and CDR2 as SVGIG (reference sequence). The CDR3 runs 13 residues. In nucleotides, the CDR3 is TGTGCCTGGAGTGTACAGGGACGGGGTAAACTGTTTTTT. Amino acids: CAWSVQGRGKLFF.

The rearrangement links TRBV10-2 to TRBJ1-1, with 7 bases aligning to TRBD1. The J segment lost 8 bases and the V segment lost 8 bases, leaving 20 bases of the junction unmatched. Germline V lookup: CDR1 WSHSY, CDR2 SAAADI. There are 16 residues in the CDR3. The CDR3 nucleotides are TGCGCCAGCGCTTTTAGACCGGGACAGCCTTCGGAAGAAGCTTTCTTT. It yields the protein CASAFRPGQPSEEAFF.

The chain is built from TRBV9 and TRBJ1-1, with TRBD1 identical over 7 bases. The CDR3 has 14 residues. V gave up 0 bases and J gave up 11 bases; unmatched junction bases: 10. Per the germline V gene, CDR1 is SGDLS and CDR2 is YYNGEE. CDR3 bases: TGTGCCAGCAGCGTAGGACAGGGATCGCGTCCCGCTTTCTTT. Its translation: CASSVGQGSRPAFF.

This clone has a single count. This chain connects TRBV7-8 to TRBJ2-7; 7 nucleotides align to TRBD2. CDR1 is SGHVS and CDR2 is FQNEAQ in the germline V gene. The CDR3 has 15 residues. V gave up 5 bases and J gave up 6 bases; unmatched junction bases: 13. CDR3 DNA sequence: TGTGCCAGCAGCCGAGATGGGGGGTGGGAGGGCGAGCAGTACTTC. This translates into CASSRDGGWEGEQYF.

Only one count was recorded for this clone. The V gene is TRBV27, the J gene TRBJ2-7; maybe TRBD1 (6 bases). V was cut by 8 bases and J by 4 bases, with 21 bases left in between. Germline V gene data show CDR1 as MNHEY and CDR2 as SMNVEV (reference sequence). The CDR3 has 15 residues. The CDR3 DNA is TGTGCCAGCGGACATATCCGGGACAAAAGATACGAGCAGTACTTC. This encodes CASGHIRDKRYEQYF.

The chain combines TRBV14 with TRBJ2-7; TRBD1 is a possible D gene (5 bases). The CDR3 sequence is 11 residues long. Germline loops: CDR1 SGHDN, CDR2 FVKESK. The V and J ends lost 4 bases and 5 bases respectively, with 6 bases between them. DNA of the CDR3: TGTGCCAGCAGCCGACAGAACGAGCAGTACTTC. It is translated as CASSRQNEQYF.

The gene calls are TRBV7-9 and TRBJ2-1, with D perhaps matching TRBD1 (6 bases). Germline V gene sequence: CDR1 SEHNR, CDR2 FQNEAQ (reference sequence). V lost 5 bases and J 5 bases, leaving 13 bases between the germline ends. The CDR3 length is 14 residues. For the CDR3, the DNA is TGTGCCAGCAGCCCCGACGGGACAAACAATGAGCAGTTCTTC. It translates to CASSPDGTNNEQFF. The full variable domain, in which reference TRBV7-9 and TRBJ2-1 provide the parts outside the CDR3, is DTGVSQNPRHKITKRGQNVTFRCDPISEHNRLYWYRQTLGQGPEFLTYFQNEAQLEKSRLLSDRFSAERPKGSFSTLEIQRTEQGDSAMYLCASSPDGTNNEQFFGPGTRLTVL.

V gene TRBV27 combines with J gene TRBJ2-1; the D is unclear. CDR1 and CDR2 (germline): MNHEY, SMNVEV (reference sequence). Trimming left V 7 bases short and J 2 bases short, with 9 bases between. CDR3 length equals 13 residues. The CDR3 nucleotides are TGTGCCAGCATCTCTGTTACCTACAATGAGCAGTTCTTC. This encodes CASISVTYNEQFF.

The rearrangement joins TRBV15 to TRBJ2-1; maybe TRBD1 (5 bases). The CDR3 loop spans 14 amino acids. Germline CDR1 reads LNHNV; CDR2 reads YYDKDF (reference sequence). The V end was cut by 0 bases, the J end by 7 bases, with 10 bases between. CDR3 nucleotide sequence: TGTGCCACCAGCAGAGACCCCAGGGAAAATGAGCAGTTCTTC. Its protein product is CATSRDPRENEQFF.

V gene TRBV7-2 combines with J gene TRBJ2-3, with 8 nucleotides matching TRBD2. Germline V gene data show CDR1 as SGHTA and CDR2 as FQGNSA. V dropped 2 bases and J dropped 4; count of bases not matched to a gene: 5. This CDR3 has 15 residues. The CDR3 protein is CASSLQSGRPDTQYF. The CDR3 DNA sequence: TGTGCCAGCAGCTTACAAAGCGGGAGACCAGATACGCAGTATTTT. Combining the CDR3 with reference TRBV7-2 and TRBJ2-3 gives the whole variable domain GAGVSQSPSNKVTEKGKDVELRCDPISGHTALYWYRQSLGQGLEFLIYFQGNSAPDKSGLPSDRFSAERTGGSVSTLTIQRTQQEDSAVYLCASSLQSGRPDTQYFGPGTRLTVL.

V and J are TRBV30 and TRBJ1-1; D not certain. Germline V gene lookup returns CDR1 GTSNPN and CDR2 SVGIG (reference sequence). This CDR3 has 14 residues. Trimming cost V 2 bases and J 3 bases, with 13 bases left between them. The CDR3 sequence: CAWSPEGRDTEAFF. CDR3 DNA sequence: TGTGCCTGGAGTCCGGAAGGGAGAGACACTGAAGCTTTCTTT.

This chain uses TRBV15 with TRBJ2-7; 10 bases map to TRBD1. CDR3 size: 15 residues. Trimming cost V 8 bases and J 5 bases; bases outside gene matches: 12. Germline lookup yields CDR1 LNHNV and CDR2 YYDKDF (reference sequence). CDR3 DNA: TGTGCCACCTCGAGCTTCCGGGACAGGGGCGACGAGCAGTACTTC. It translates to CATSSFRDRGDEQYF.

In DNA, the CDR3 is TGTGCCAGCAGCTTAGATGCGGCTAGCGGGGGGGGGTACAATGAGCAGTTCTTC. It is translated as CASSLDAASGGGYNEQFF. This chain connects TRBV7-9 to TRBJ2-1, with 12 bases identical to TRBD2. This CDR3 is 18 amino acids long. Unmatched junction bases numbered 8, after V lost 1 base and J lost 4 bases. The germline CDR1 and CDR2 sequences are SEHNR and FQNEAQ (reference sequence).

This clone was found once. The chain employs TRBV27 and TRBJ1-1; D gene uncertain. The CDR3 spans 16 residues. The germline CDR1 and CDR2 sequences are MNHEY and SMNVEV (reference sequence). V was clipped by 4 bases and J by 4 bases, with 19 bases between them. CDR3 sequence: CASSSTLGGRGTEAFF. As DNA, the CDR3 is TGTGCCAGCAGTTCCACCCTGGGCGGGCGGGGCACTGAAGCTTTCTTT.

The gene calls are TRBV9 and TRBJ1-5, with D unresolved. V was shortened by 0 bases and J by 0 bases, with 7 bases between the two germline ends. The length of the CDR3 is 15 residues. CDR1 and CDR2 (germline): SGDLS, YYNGEE. CDR3 region: CASSVGSNSNQPQHF. The DNA for the CDR3 is TGTGCCAGCAGCGTAGGCAGTAATAGCAATCAGCCCCAGCATTTT.

The chain recombines TRBV28 with TRBJ1-1; 9 bases are shared with TRBD1. The junction had 9 bases not matched to a gene; V was cut back by 6 bases and J by 10 bases. The germline V gene encodes CDR1 MDHEN and CDR2 SYDVKM. This CDR3 comprises 13 residues. CDR3 residues: CASSLGQGIIAFF. In nucleotides, the CDR3 is TGTGCCAGCAGCCTGGGACAGGGAATAATAGCTTTCTTT.

V gene TRBV11-2 combines with J gene TRBJ2-2; 9 bases agree with TRBD2. V lost 1 base, J lost 3 bases, and 6 bases stayed unmatched. The CDR3 extends over 17 amino acids. CDR1 and CDR2 (germline): SGHAT, FQNNGV. CDR3 nucleotides: TGTGCCAGCAGCTTAGGGCCAGCGGGAGGTTACACCGGGGAGCTGTTTTTT. Translating gives CASSLGPAGGYTGELFF.

The V gene is TRBV4-1, the J gene TRBJ2-3; 8 nucleotides agree with TRBD2. This CDR3 spans 17 amino acids. Germline V gene data show CDR1 as MGHRA and CDR2 as YSYEKL. V dropped 1 base and J dropped 4; count of bases not matched to a gene: 10. This CDR3 is CASSQVQREGSSDTQYF. CDR3 in DNA: TGCGCCAGCAGCCAAGTACAACGGGAGGGGTCATCAGATACGCAGTATTTT.

This chain connects TRBV11-2 to TRBJ2-5; TRBD2 might be the D (6 bases). In germline, CDR1 is SGHAT, CDR2 FQNNGV. With 7 bases removed from V and 5 bases from J, the gap between germline ends came to 17 bases. The CDR3 totals 14 residues. CDR3 loop: CASTPRRAGETQYF. CDR3 sequence (DNA): TGTGCCAGCACCCCTCGGAGGGCCGGGGAGACCCAGTACTTC.

The chain has TRBV5-5 and TRBJ2-7; 9 bases are shared with TRBD2. The ends lost 4 bases at V and 4 bases at J; junction bases unmatched: 15. The CDR3 totals 17 residues. Germline V gene data show CDR1 as SGHKS and CDR2 as YYEKEE (reference sequence). The CDR3 loop reads CASSPGVAGAVGYEQYF. The CDR3 nucleotides read TGTGCCAGCAGCCCGGGGGTAGCGGGGGCCGTGGGATACGAGCAGTACTTC.

The rearrangement links TRBV30 to TRBJ2-1; the match to TRBD1 covers 7 bases. The ends lost 3 bases at V and 11 bases at J; junction bases unmatched: 4. This CDR3 has 11 residues. In germline, CDR1 is GTSNPN, CDR2 SVGIG (reference sequence). The CDR3 here is CAWSRRGQQFF. CDR3 DNA sequence: TGTGCCTGGAGCCGAAGGGGGCAGCAGTTCTTC.

The genes are TRBV7-9 and TRBJ2-6; a possible D gene is TRBD1 (5 bases). V was cut by 4 bases and J by 2 bases, with 15 bases left in between. The length of the CDR3 is 17 residues. The germline V gene encodes CDR1 SEHNR and CDR2 FQNEAQ (reference sequence). CDR3 sequence: CASSSVGPGAGANVLTF. CDR3 nucleotides: TGTGCCAGCAGCTCAGTGGGGCCGGGCGCTGGGGCCAACGTCCTGACTTTC. The full variable domain, completed using reference TRBV7-9 and TRBJ2-6, is DTGVSQNPRHKITKRGQNVTFRCDPISEHNRLYWYRQTLGQGPEFLTYFQNEAQLEKSRLLSDRFSAERPKGSFSTLEIQRTEQGDSAMYLCASSSVGPGAGANVLTFGAGSRLTVL.

The J gene is TRBJ2-3, the V gene TRBV21-1; the DNA was not used to check the table's D call, TRBD2. TRBV21-1 is listed as a pseudogene. The CDR3 contains 17 residues. CDR3 sequence: CASSKWGLAGATDTQYF. CDR3 coding DNA: TGTGCCAGCAGCAAATGGGGGCTAGCGGGAGCTACAGATACGCAGTATTTT.

The CDR3 spells CASSPDRGRLEGYTF. The CDR3 DNA is TGTGCCAGCAGCCCGGACAGGGGGCGGCTGGAGGGCTACACCTTC. The chain carries TRBV5-8 and TRBJ1-2, with 11 positions matching TRBD1. V dropped 4 bases and J dropped 8; count of bases not matched to a gene: 10. This CDR3 spans 15 amino acids. Germline CDR1 reads SGHTS; CDR2 reads YDEGEE. The full variable domain, its missing parts supplied by reference TRBV5-8 and TRBJ1-2, is EAGVTQSPTHLIKTRGQQATLRCSPISGHTSVYWYQQALGLGLQFLLWYDEGEERNRGNFPPRFSGRQFPNYSSELNVNALELEDSALYLCASSPDRGRLEGYTFGSGTRLTVV.

The chain combines TRBV25-1 with TRBJ2-2, with a possible D match to TRBD1 (5 bases). Per germline, CDR1 MGHDK and CDR2 SYGVNS. There are 14 residues in the CDR3. Trimming took 4 bases from V and 2 from J, leaving 8 bases between them. The CDR3 coding sequence is TGTGCCAGCAGTGTCAGGGTAAACACCGGGGAGCTGTTTTTT. Protein: CASSVRVNTGELFF.

The V and J genes are TRBV29-1 and TRBJ2-5, with a tentative D call TRBD2 (6 bases). This CDR3 spans 13 amino acids. Trimming shortened V by 3 bases and J by 2 bases, and 10 bases separated the two germline ends. From germline, CDR1 is SQVTM and CDR2 ANQGSEA. In DNA, the CDR3 is TGCAGCGTTGATACTAGCAGACAAGAGACCCAGTACTTC. Translation gives CSVDTSRQETQYF.

The chain carries TRBV13 and TRBJ2-1; 9 nucleotides align to TRBD2. CDR1 and CDR2 (germline): PRHDT, FYEKMQ (reference sequence). The CDR3 length is 15 residues. Trimming took 5 bases from V and 0 from J; bases not matched to a gene: 2. The CDR3 DNA reads as TGTGCCAGCAGCGTTAGCGGGAGCTCCTACAATGAGCAGTTCTTC. As protein: CASSVSGSSYNEQFF. Full variable domain (outside the CDR3, taken from reference TRBV13 and TRBJ2-1): AAGVIQSPRHLIKEKRETATLKCYPIPRHDTVYWYQQGPGQDPQFLISFYEKMQSDKGSIPDRFSAQQFSDYHSELNMSSLELGDSALYFCASSVSGSSYNEQFFGPGTRLTVL.